This T cell receptor beta chain was sequenced for a study of human T cells and chemical hapten exposure. TCRdb reprocessed the RACE reads with MiXCR, giving one entry per CDR3 protein. This sample has fewer than 100,000 distinct CDR3 sequences; roughly a tenth occur once, and the top ten carry roughly 1%. This clonotype has a count of ten or more. Between the trimmed V and J ends, which lost 3 bases and 2 bases, there was a span of 12 bases. Germline lookup yields CDR1 SGHKS and CDR2 YYEKEE (reference sequence). This CDR3 contains 15 residues. Time point here: patch test 3, about 24 weeks after DPC sensitization. Stated treatment: therapeutic diphenylcyclopropenone sensitization with weekly scalp DPC.

Sequences were derived from whole blood, sampled in connection with sensitization to the hapten diphenylcyclopropenone (DPC). This TCR was sampled from a woman in her twenties or thirties with alopecia areata. Some clones in this sample may be carry-over from other donors' samples. The J gene is TRBJ2-1, the V gene TRBV5-5; D may be TRBD2 (6 bases). CDR3 loop: CASSWEPGAYNEQFF. The CDR3 DNA sequence: TGTGCCAGCAGCTGGGAGCCGGGGGCCTACAATGAGCAGTTCTTC. The full variable domain, with the rest looked up from reference TRBV5-5 and TRBJ2-1, is DAGVTQSPTHLIKTRGQQVTLRCSPISGHKSVSWYQQVLGQGPQFIFQYYEKEERGRGNFPDRFSARQFPNYSSELNVNALLLGDSALYLCASSWEPGAYNEQFFGPGTRLTVL.